Given below is one T cell receptor beta chain in context. The germline V gene encodes CDR1 LGHDT and CDR2 YNNKEL (reference sequence). The CDR3 runs 16 residues. V was trimmed by 5 bases and J by 1 base, leaving 15 bases between them. This sample is part of a study of blood T cell repertoires in COVID-19. Study-wide background: Both acute and convalescent COVID-19 samples were obtained from the United States, Italy and Spain.

This study enrolled people aged roughly 18 to 89 from about 24 US geographic areas. Original processing notes: Reference gene primer amplification yielded estimated nucleated cell counts. Only in-frame clones appear in the TCRdb table, and some are missing; sequencing was by immunoSEQ multiplex PCR. V, J and clone size are taken as reported in that table, and D and trimming were inferred from the DNA itself. The sample lists about 230,000 clones, 88% occurring once. The clonotype comes from a middle-aged woman with acute COVID-19. The sequenced sample was PBMCs or T cells enriched from blood (not recorded which). This sequence joins TRBV3-1 (or the pseudogene TRBV3-2) and TRBJ1-5; D ambiguous. CDR3 loop: CASSLGGLGSNQPQHF. The CDR3 region has the DNA TGTGCCAGCAGCTTGGGAGGGTTGGGGAGCAATCAGCCCCAGCATTTT.